A selection of T cell receptor beta chains follows, all from one sample in a study of blood T cells in healthy people across ages. One entry per CDR3 protein, called by TCRdb with MiXCR from the 5' RACE reads. The sample yields 1.2 million to 1.5 million distinct CDR3 sequences, approximately 40% seen once. Sequences were obtained from blood. These TCRs come from a woman under 30 in good health. Each CDR3 is given with its conserved first and last residue. A D gene is named only where the DNA matches it firmly. Not all rows give a size; the values are once, few, many and, for expanded clones, a class.

D gene,J gene,clone size,V gene,CDR3 protein,CDR3 DNA
.,TRBJ1-5,.,TRBV12-3/TRBV12-4,CASSTHGNQPQHF,TGTGCCAGCAGTACACATGGTAATCAGCCCCAGCATTTT
.,TRBJ2-5,once,TRBV5-1,CASSSRVRGNEQYF,TGCGCCAGCAGCTCCCGGGTCAGAGGAAATGAGCAGTACTTC
TRBD1,TRBJ1-5,.,TRBV20-1,CSARKPGQGSYSNQPQHF,TGCAGTGCTAGAAAACCGGGACAGGGTTCTTATAGCAATCAGCCCCAGCATTTT
.,TRBJ1-2,few,TRBV29-1,CSVEDGVRYGYTF,TGCAGCGTTGAAGACGGGGTGCGCTATGGCTACACCTTC
TRBD1,TRBJ2-5,.,TRBV14,CASSQGDRTTETQYF,TGTGCCAGCAGCCAAGGGGACAGAACGACGGAGACCCAGTACTTC
.,TRBJ2-7,.,TRBV14,CASSQDDQSYEQYF,TGTGCCAGCAGCCAAGATGATCAGTCCTACGAGCAGTACTTC
.,TRBJ2-6,few,TRBV7-9,CASSFFSGSGANVLTF,TGTGCCAGCAGCTTCTTTAGCGGCTCTGGGGCCAACGTCCTGACTTTC
TRBD2,TRBJ2-2,.,TRBV7-9,CASGLAGVNGELFF,TGTGCCAGCGGGCTAGCGGGAGTTAACGGGGAGCTGTTTTTT
.,TRBJ1-2,.,TRBV7-2,CALLGSGYTF,TGTGCCTTACTAGGGTCTGGCTACACCTTC
.,TRBJ1-1,.,TRBV28,CAGQFLHSAEAFF,TGTGCCGGACAGTTTCTTCACTCGGCTGAAGCTTTCTTT
TRBD2,TRBJ2-1,.,TRBV20-1,CSAPDLAGAWNEQFF,TGCAGTGCGCCGGACCTAGCGGGAGCGTGGAATGAGCAGTTCTTC
.,TRBJ2-2,few,TRBV24-1,CATSDPVDPAGELFF,TGTGCCACCAGTGATCCGGTGGATCCGGCCGGGGAGCTGTTTTTT
.,TRBJ1-1,.,TRBV3-1,CASSQERWEEAFF,TGTGCCAGCAGCCAAGAAAGGTGGGAGGAAGCTTTCTTT
.,TRBJ2-1,.,TRBV27,CASSLFSGPYNEQFF,TGTGCCAGCAGTTTATTTTCGGGACCCTACAATGAGCAGTTCTTC
.,TRBJ1-2,.,TRBV6-1,CATETRVGYGYTF,TGTGCCACCGAGACCAGGGTAGGCTATGGCTACACCTTC
TRBD1,TRBJ2-1,few,TRBV12-3/TRBV12-4,CASSLQGAVNNEQFF,TGTGCCAGCAGTTTACAGGGGGCAGTCAACAATGAGCAGTTCTTC
.,TRBJ1-1,few,TRBV29-1,CSVKDATEAFF,TGCAGCGTCAAAGACGCCACTGAAGCTTTCTTT
.,TRBJ1-2,.,TRBV12-3/TRBV12-4,CASSFDPRSYYGYTF,TGTGCCAGCAGTTTTGACCCGAGGTCTTACTATGGCTACACCTTC
.,TRBJ1-3,.,TRBV5-1,CASTTGGPSSGNTIYF,TGCGCCAGCACCACCGGGGGACCAAGCTCTGGAAACACCATATATTTT
.,TRBJ2-7,few,TRBV6-5,CASTPGAAKHYEQYF,TGTGCCAGCACCCCAGGAGCCGCGAAACACTACGAGCAGTACTTC
TRBD1,TRBJ2-2,.,TRBV20-1,CSARRTGAIRAGELFF,TGCAGTGCCCGTCGGACAGGGGCTATTCGGGCCGGGGAGCTGTTTTTT
TRBD2,TRBJ2-1,.,TRBV10-3,CAISPGLANYNEQFF,TGTGCCATCAGTCCGGGACTAGCGAACTACAATGAGCAGTTCTTC
.,TRBJ1-2,few,TRBV7-9,CASSLVTQGPYGYTF,TGTGCCAGCAGCTTAGTTACTCAGGGACCCTATGGCTACACCTTC
.,TRBJ2-7,.,TRBV5-5,CASSFVGASSEQYF,TGTGCCAGCAGCTTTGTCGGGGCTTCGAGCGAGCAGTACTTC
.,TRBJ2-2,.,TRBV10-3,CAISLGQGGFTGELFF,TGTGCCATCAGCCTCGGACAGGGAGGGTTCACCGGGGAGCTGTTTTTT
TRBD2,TRBJ2-5,.,TRBV6-6,CASSWGTSGGRETQYF,TGTGCCAGCAGTTGGGGGACTAGCGGGGGCCGAGAGACCCAGTACTTC
TRBD1,TRBJ1-2,.,TRBV3-1,CASSRPGDRGLSNYGYTF,TGTGCCAGCAGCCGCCCTGGGGACAGGGGGCTTTCTAACTATGGCTACACCTTC
.,TRBJ2-3,few,TRBV7-3,CASSSHNTDTQYF,TGTGCCAGCAGCTCCCACAACACAGATACGCAGTATTTT
.,TRBJ1-4,few,TRBV30,CAWSVYSKNEKLFF,TGTGCCTGGTCTGTGTACAGCAAGAATGAAAAACTGTTTTTT
.,TRBJ2-3,.,TRBV29-1,CSGSTGTQYF,TGCAGCGGGTCGACAGGTACGCAGTATTTT
TRBD2,TRBJ2-7,few,TRBV3-1,CASSQSKRDYEQYF,TGTGCCAGCAGCCAAAGTAAGCGGGACTACGAGCAGTACTTC
.,TRBJ2-7,.,TRBV27,CASGTTLGGRYNEQYF,TGTGCCAGCGGAACGACTCTCGGAGGAAGGTACAACGAGCAGTACTTC
.,TRBJ2-2,.,TRBV2,CASSEDRVTVGELFF,TGTGCCAGCAGTGAAGACAGGGTGACGGTCGGGGAGCTGTTTTTT
.,TRBJ1-2,few,TRBV7-6,CASSLAFREGGYGYTF,TGTGCCAGCAGCTTAGCCTTTAGGGAAGGGGGCTATGGCTACACCTTC
.,TRBJ2-1,.,TRBV12-3/TRBV12-4,CASAGQGVGSYNEQFF,TGTGCCAGCGCGGGGCAGGGGGTCGGCTCCTACAATGAGCAGTTCTTC
TRBD1,TRBJ2-3,.,TRBV5-1,CASSLQQGPKTDTQYF,TGCGCCAGCAGCTTGCAACAGGGGCCAAAAACAGATACGCAGTATTTT
.,TRBJ2-7,.,TRBV20-1,CSAVQGGNEQYF,TGCAGTGCTGTTCAGGGAGGCAACGAGCAGTACTTC
.,TRBJ2-5,.,TRBV20-1,CSARKGVYQETQYF,TGCAGTGCTCGCAAGGGGGTTTACCAAGAGACCCAGTACTTC
.,TRBJ2-1,few,TRBV12-3/TRBV12-4,CASSTQGLNEQFF,TGTGCCAGCAGTACCCAGGGACTTAATGAGCAGTTCTTC
.,TRBJ1-2,.,TRBV27,CASSCGGNYGYTF,TGTGCCAGCAGTTGCGGGGGAAACTATGGTTACACCTTC
TRBD1,TRBJ2-7,.,TRBV29-1,CSVETGALAYEQYF,TGCAGCGTTGAAACAGGGGCATTGGCATACGAGCAGTACTTC
.,TRBJ1-1,.,TRBV10-3,CAISERPIVGMNTEAFF,TGTGCCATCAGTGAACGCCCCATTGTGGGCATGAACACTGAAGCTTTCTTT
TRBD1,TRBJ1-1,.,TRBV12-3/TRBV12-4,CASHSTGEENTEAFF,TGTGCCAGCCATTCGACAGGGGAGGAGAACACTGAAGCTTTCTTT
TRBD1,TRBJ1-4,.,TRBV29-1,CSGGQGATNEKLFF,TGCAGCGGCGGACAGGGTGCAACTAATGAAAAACTGTTTTTT
.,TRBJ2-3,few,TRBV20-1,CSAQLLDTQYF,TGCAGTGCCCAGCTCCTGGATACGCAGTATTTT
TRBD1,TRBJ2-7,.,TRBV4-2,CASSQDRDRVAGEQYF,TGTGCCAGCAGCCAAGATCGTGACAGGGTCGCGGGCGAGCAGTACTTC
TRBD2,TRBJ2-7,few,TRBV20-1,CSAPLSGSREQYF,TGCAGTGCTCCTCTTAGCGGGAGTCGGGAGCAGTACTTC
TRBD1,TRBJ2-1,few,TRBV29-1,CSADRGTQETQFF,TGCAGCGCCGACAGGGGAACCCAAGAGACCCAGTTCTTC
TRBD2,TRBJ2-5,.,TRBV5-1,CASSLVGTSGETQYF,TGCGCCAGCAGCTTGGTCGGGACTAGCGGAGAGACCCAGTACTTC
.,TRBJ1-2,few,TRBV29-1,CSVENVANYGYTF,TGCAGCGTTGAGAACGTAGCTAACTATGGCTACACCTTC
.,TRBJ2-1,few,TRBV20-1,CSASTRRVDEQFF,TGCAGTGCCAGTACCCGTAGGGTGGATGAGCAGTTCTTC
.,TRBJ2-3,.,TRBV12-3/TRBV12-4,CASGGLPSADTQYF,TGTGCCAGCGGGGGGCTACCTAGCGCAGATACGCAGTATTTT
TRBD1,TRBJ2-1,.,TRBV27,CASSSWTGDGDEQFF,TGTGCCAGCAGTTCTTGGACAGGGGATGGCGATGAGCAGTTCTTC